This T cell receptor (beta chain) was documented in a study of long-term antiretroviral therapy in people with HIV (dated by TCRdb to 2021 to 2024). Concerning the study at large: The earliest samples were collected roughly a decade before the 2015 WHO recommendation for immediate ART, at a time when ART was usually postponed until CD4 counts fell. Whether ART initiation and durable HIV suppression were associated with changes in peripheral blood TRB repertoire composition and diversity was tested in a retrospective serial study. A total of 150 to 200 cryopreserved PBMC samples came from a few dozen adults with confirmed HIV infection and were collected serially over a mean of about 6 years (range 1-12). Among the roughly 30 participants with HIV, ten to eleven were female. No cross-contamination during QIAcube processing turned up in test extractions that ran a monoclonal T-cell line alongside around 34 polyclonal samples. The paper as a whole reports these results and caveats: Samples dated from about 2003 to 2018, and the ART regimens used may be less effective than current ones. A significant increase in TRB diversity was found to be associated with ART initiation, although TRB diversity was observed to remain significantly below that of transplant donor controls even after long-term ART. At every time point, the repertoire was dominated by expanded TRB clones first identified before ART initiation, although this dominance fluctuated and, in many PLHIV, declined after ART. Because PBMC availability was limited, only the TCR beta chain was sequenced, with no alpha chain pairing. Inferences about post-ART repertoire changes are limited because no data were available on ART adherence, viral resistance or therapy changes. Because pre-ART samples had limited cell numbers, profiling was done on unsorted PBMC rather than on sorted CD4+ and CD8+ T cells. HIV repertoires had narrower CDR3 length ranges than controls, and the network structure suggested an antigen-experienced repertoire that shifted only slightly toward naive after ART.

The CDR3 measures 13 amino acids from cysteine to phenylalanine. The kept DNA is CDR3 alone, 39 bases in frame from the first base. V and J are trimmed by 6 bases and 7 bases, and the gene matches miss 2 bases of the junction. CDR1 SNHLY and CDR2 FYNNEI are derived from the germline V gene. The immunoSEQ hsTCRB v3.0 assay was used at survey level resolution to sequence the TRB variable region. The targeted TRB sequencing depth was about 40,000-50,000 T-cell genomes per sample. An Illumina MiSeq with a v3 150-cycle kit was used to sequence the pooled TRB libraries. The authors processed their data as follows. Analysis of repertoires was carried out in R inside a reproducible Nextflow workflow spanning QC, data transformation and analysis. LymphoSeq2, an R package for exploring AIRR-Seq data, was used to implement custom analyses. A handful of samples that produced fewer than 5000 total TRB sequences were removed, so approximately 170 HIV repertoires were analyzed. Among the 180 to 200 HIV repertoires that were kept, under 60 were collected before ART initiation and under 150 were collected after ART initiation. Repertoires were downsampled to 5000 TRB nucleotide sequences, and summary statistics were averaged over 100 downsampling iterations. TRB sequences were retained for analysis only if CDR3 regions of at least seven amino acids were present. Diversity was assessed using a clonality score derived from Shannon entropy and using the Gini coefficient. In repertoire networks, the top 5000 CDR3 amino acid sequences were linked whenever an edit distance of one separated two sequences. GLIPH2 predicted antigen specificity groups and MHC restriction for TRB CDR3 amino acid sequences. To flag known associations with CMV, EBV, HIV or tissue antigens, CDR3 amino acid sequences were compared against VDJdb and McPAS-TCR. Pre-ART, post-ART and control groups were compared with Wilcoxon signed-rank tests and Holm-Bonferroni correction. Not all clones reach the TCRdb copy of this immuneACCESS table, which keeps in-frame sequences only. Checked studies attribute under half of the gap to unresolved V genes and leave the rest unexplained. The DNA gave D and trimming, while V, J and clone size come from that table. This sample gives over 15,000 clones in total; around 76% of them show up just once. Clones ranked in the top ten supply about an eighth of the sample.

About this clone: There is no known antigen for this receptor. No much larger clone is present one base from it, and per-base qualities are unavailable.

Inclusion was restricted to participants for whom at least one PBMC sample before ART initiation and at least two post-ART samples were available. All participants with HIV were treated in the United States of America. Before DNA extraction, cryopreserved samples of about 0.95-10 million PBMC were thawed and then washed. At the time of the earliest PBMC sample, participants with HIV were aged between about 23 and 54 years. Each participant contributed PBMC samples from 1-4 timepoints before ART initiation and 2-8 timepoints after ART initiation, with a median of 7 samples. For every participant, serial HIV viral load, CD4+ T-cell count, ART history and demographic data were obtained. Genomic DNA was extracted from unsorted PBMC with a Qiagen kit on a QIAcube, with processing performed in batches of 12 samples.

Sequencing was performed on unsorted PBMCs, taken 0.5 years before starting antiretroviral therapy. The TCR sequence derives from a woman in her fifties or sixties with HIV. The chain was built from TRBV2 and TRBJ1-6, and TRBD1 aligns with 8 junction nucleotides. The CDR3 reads CASRAGGNSPLHF. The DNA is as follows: TGTGCCAGCAGAGCAGGGGGCAATTCACCCCTCCACTTT.